These 4 T cell receptor beta chains came from one sample sequenced in a study of T cell repertoires in cytomegalovirus infection. These receptors have no known antigen. MiXCR, applied by TCRdb to the reads, yields one record per CDR3 protein. The sample includes about 900,000 distinct CDR3 sequences, roughly 30% of them seen just once. Source: cultured CD8+ T cells from PBMCs, taken from culture after CMV antigen stimulation. All receptors come from a human donor in good health (CMV status not recorded). Some clones in this sample may be carry-over from other donors' samples.

In its sample, this clonotype was seen a few times. This chain connects TRBV27 to TRBJ2-1; 8 bases agree with TRBD1. With 7 bases clipped from V and 2 bases from J, the junction kept 7 bases outside the gene matches. Germline V CDR1 and CDR2: MNHEY, SMNVEV (reference sequence). The CDR3 is 15 amino acids. For the CDR3, the DNA is TGTGCCAGCACCCTCGGGACAGGACCCTACAATGAGCAGTTCTTC. Its translation: CASTLGTGPYNEQFF.

The rearrangement links TRBV12-3 or TRBV12-4 to TRBJ2-7; 7 bases match TRBD2. The J segment lost 0 bases and the V segment lost 5 bases, leaving 7 bases of the junction unmatched. The CDR3 is 15 amino acids. DNA for the CDR3: TGTGCCAGCAGTCCAGCGGGGCTCAGCTCCTACGAGCAGTACGTC. Translation gives CASSPAGLSSYEQYV.

The V call is TRBV6-8, the J call TRBJ2-1, with D perhaps matching TRBD2 (6 bases). V gave up 0 bases and J gave up 5 bases, with 14 bases separating them. Germline V gene data show CDR1 as MNHGY and CDR2 as SAAAGT. CDR3 length: 16 residues. CDR3 sequence reads: CASSYSDGPGDNEQFF. CDR3 sequence (DNA): TGTGCCAGCAGTTACTCCGATGGCCCGGGGGACAATGAGCAGTTCTTC.

The table lists this clonotype with a few counts. V is TRBV6-8 and J is TRBJ2-1; 11 bases are shared with TRBD1. The CDR3 totals 16 residues. The V and J ends lost 1 base and 7 bases, in that order; junction bases with no gene match: 6. The germline V gene encodes CDR1 MNHGY and CDR2 SAAAGT. CDR3 in DNA: TGTGCCAGCAGTTACTGGCCCGGGACAGGGGGGAATGAGCAGTTCTTC. The encoded protein is CASSYWPGTGGNEQFF.